These 7 T cell receptor beta chains came from one sample sequenced in a study of identical twins listed by TCRdb under 2016. The method was 5' RACE. TCRdb records Illumina HiSeq 2000 as the sequencer. TCRdb trimmed the raw reads at Q25, called clones with MiXCR and kept productive beta chains. Each CDR3 protein gets just one entry, which takes the most common genes and DNA from the rows behind it. The sample has 500,000 or so distinct CDR3 sequences on record, 20% to 25% of them singletons. Under 0.95% of the sample is held by the ten biggest clonotypes. These same data were also listed under a study on T cells expressing NK-cell markers.

The material sequenced was CD4+ T cells sorted from blood. Source of these receptors: a young woman in good health.

V is TRBV11-3 and J is TRBJ2-7, with D uncertain. Germline V gives CDR1 SGHNT, CDR2 YENEEA. This CDR3 is built from 10 residues. Trimming pared 6 bases from V and 10 bases from J, leaving 10 bases between. The CDR3 loop is CASRGITQYF. The CDR3 DNA is TGTGCCAGCAGAGGGATCACTCAGTACTTC.

This clonotype was recorded a few times. The chain couples TRBV12-3 or TRBV12-4 to TRBJ1-2; possibly TRBD1 for D (6 bases). The CDR3 consists of 15 residues. With 5 bases removed from V and 5 bases from J, the gap between germline ends came to 18 bases. CDR3 nucleotide sequence: TGTGCCAGCAGTCTACAACAGGGCCTGGGGTATGGCTACACCTTC. It encodes CASSLQQGLGYGYTF.

In its sample, this clonotype was seen many times. The rearrangement uses TRBV4-3 and TRBJ2-2; no firm D call. Germline V lookup: CDR1 LGHNA, CDR2 YSLEER. This CDR3 comprises 13 residues. V shed 1 base and J shed 10 bases, with 10 bases lying between them. CDR3 protein: CASSQVPSPELFF. The CDR3 region has the DNA TGCGCCAGCAGCCAAGTACCCTCTCCGGAGCTGTTTTTT.

The V call is TRBV10-3, the J call TRBJ1-1; D unclear. Per germline, CDR1 ENHRY and CDR2 SYGVKD. The CDR3 covers 13 residues. V was clipped by 9 bases and J by 4 bases, with 15 bases between them. The DNA for the CDR3 is TGTGCCATTACCCGCGTCGGTGGCACTGAAGCTTTCTTT. It codes for CAITRVGGTEAFF.

Many counts were recorded for this clonotype. The chain couples TRBV12-3 or TRBV12-4 to TRBJ1-1; D is ambiguous. This CDR3 comprises 12 residues. The ends were cut back, 6 bases at V and 1 base at J, with 6 bases in the middle. The DNA for the CDR3 is TGTGCCAGCAGACCAGAGAACACTGAAGCTTTCTTT. Translation: CASRPENTEAFF.

The V gene is TRBV6-5, the J gene TRBJ2-5; D is uncertain. Trimming took 0 bases from V and 2 from J, leaving 7 bases between them. The germline V gene encodes CDR1 MNHEY and CDR2 SVGAGI. The CDR3 covers 14 residues. As DNA, the CDR3 is TGTGCCAGCAGTTACTCGTGGCAGCAAGAGACCCAGTACTTC. Encoded protein: CASSYSWQQETQYF.

J is TRBJ1-6 and V is TRBV20-1; TRBD1 matches 8 bases. Germline values: CDR1 DFQATT, CDR2 SNEGSKA (reference sequence). V trimming: 6 bases; J trimming: 7 bases; junction bases outside the gene matches: 14. The CDR3 is 16 residues long. This CDR3 reads CSAKSDREGLNSPLHF. In DNA, the CDR3 is TGCAGTGCCAAATCGGACAGGGAAGGTTTGAATTCACCCCTCCACTTT.